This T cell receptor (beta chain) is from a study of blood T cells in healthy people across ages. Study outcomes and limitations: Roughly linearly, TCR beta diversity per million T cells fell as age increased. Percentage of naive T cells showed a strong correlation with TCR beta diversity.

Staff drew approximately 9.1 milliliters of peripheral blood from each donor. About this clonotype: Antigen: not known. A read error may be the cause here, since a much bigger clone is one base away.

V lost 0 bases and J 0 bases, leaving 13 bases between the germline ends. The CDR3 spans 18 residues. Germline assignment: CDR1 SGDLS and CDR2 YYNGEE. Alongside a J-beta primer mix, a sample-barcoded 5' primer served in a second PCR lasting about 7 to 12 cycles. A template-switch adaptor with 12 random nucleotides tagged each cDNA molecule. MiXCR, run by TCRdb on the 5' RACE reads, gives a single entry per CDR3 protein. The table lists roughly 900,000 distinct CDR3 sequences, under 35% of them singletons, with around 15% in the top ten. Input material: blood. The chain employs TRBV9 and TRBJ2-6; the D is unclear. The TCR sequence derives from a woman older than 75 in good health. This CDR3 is CASSVVGDLNSGANVLTF. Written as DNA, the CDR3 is TGTGCCAGCAGCGTAGTTGGGGATTTGAACTCTGGGGCCAACGTCCTGACTTTC. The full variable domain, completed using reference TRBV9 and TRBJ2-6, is DSGVTQTPKHLITATGQRVTLRCSPRSGDLSVYWYQQSLDQGLQFLIQYYNGEERAKGNILERFSAQQFPDLHSELNLSSLELGDSALYFCASSVVGDLNSGANVLTFGAGSRLTVL.